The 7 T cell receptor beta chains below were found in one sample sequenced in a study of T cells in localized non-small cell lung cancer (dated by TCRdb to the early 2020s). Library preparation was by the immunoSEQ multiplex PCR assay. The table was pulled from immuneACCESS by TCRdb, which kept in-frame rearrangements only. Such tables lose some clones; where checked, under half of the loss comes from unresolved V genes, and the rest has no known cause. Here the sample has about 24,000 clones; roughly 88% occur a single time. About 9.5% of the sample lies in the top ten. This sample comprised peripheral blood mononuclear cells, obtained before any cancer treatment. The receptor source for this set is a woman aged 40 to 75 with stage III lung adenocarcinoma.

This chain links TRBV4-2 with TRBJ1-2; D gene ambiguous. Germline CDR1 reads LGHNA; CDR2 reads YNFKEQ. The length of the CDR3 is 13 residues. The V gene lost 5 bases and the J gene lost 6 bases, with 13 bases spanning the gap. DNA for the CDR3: TGTGCCAGCAGCTTGTTTAGGGCCGATGGCTACACCTTC. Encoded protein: CASSLFRADGYTF.

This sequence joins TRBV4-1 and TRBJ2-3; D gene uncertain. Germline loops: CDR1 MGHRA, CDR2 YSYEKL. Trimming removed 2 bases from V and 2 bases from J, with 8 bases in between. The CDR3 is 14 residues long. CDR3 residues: CASSQSRFTDTQYF. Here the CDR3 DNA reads TGCGCCAGCAGCCAAAGCCGTTTCACAGATACGCAGTATTTT.

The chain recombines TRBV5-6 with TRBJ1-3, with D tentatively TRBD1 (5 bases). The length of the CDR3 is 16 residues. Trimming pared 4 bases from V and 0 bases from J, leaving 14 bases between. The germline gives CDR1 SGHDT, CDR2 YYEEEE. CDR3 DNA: TGTGCCAGCAGCCGTACAGACAGACACTCTGGAAACACCATATATTTT. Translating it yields CASSRTDRHSGNTIYF.

CDR3 nucleotide sequence: TGTGCCAGCAGGAACCCCCTCAGGGGCGAAGAGACCCAGTACTTC. It encodes CASRNPLRGEETQYF. The chain recombines TRBV11-2 with TRBJ2-5; D may be TRBD1 (6 bases). Trimming cost V 6 bases and J 3 bases, with 17 bases left between them. The CDR3 extends over 15 amino acids. The germline V gene has CDR1 SGHAT and CDR2 FQNNGV. Full variable domain (rest looked up from reference TRBV11-2 and TRBJ2-5): EAGVAQSPRYKIIEKRQSVAFWCNPISGHATLYWYQQILGQGPKLLIQFQNNGVVDDSQLPKDRFSAERLKGVDSTLKIQPAKLEDSAVYLCASRNPLRGEETQYFGPGTRLLVL.

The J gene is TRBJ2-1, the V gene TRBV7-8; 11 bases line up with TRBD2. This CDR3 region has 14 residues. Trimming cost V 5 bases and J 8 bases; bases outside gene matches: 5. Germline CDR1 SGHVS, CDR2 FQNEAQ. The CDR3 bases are TGTGCCAGCAGCACGAGGACTAGCGGGCATGAGCAGTTCTTC. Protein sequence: CASSTRTSGHEQFF. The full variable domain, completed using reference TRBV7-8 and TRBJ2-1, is GAGVSQSPRYKVAKRGQDVALRCDPISGHVSLFWYQQALGQGPEFLTYFQNEAQLDKSGLPSDRFFAERPEGSVSTLKIQRTQQEDSAVYLCASSTRTSGHEQFFGPGTRLTVL.

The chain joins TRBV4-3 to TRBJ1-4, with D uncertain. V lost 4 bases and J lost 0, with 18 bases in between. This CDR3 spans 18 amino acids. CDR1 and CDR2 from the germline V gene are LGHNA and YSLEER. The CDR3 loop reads CASSRGERTPTTNEKLFF. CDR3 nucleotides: TGCGCCAGCAGCCGGGGTGAGAGGACCCCTACAACTAATGAAAAACTGTTTTTT.

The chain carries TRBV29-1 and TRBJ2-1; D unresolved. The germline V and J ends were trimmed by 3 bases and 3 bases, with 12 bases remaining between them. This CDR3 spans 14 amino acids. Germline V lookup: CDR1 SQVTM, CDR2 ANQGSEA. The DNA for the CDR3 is TGCAGCGTTGATTCGGCGGCCTACTACAATGAGCAGTTCTTC. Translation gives CSVDSAAYYNEQFF.